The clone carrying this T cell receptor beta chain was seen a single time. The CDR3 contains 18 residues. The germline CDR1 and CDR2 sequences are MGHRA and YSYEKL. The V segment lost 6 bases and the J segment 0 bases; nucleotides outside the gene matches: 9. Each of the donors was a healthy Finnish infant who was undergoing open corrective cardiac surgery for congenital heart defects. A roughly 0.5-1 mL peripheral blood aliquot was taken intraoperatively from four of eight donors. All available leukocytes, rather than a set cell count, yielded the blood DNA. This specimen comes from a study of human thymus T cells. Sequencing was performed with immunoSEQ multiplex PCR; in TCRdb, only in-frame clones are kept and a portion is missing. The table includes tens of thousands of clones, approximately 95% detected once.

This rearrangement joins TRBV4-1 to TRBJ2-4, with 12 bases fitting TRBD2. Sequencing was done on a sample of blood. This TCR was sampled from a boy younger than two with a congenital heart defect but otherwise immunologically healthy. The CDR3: CASSHNAGLAGAKNIQYF. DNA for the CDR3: TGCGCCAGCAGTCATAACGCGGGACTAGCGGGAGCCAAAAACATTCAGTACTTC.